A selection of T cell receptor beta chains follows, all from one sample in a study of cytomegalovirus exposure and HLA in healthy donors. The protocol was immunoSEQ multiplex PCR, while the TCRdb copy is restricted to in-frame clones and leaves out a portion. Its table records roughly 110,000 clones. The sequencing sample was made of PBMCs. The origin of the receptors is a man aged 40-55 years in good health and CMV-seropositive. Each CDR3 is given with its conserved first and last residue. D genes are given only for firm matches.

CDR3aa: CASSLTPGTINEKLFF
CDR3nt: TGTGCCAGCAGCTTGACCCCCGGGACAATTAATGAAAAACTGTTTTTT
j_gene: TRBJ1-4
d_gene: .
v_gene: TRBV11-2

CDR3aa: CASRTNTGLNTEAFF
CDR3nt: TGTGCCAGCAGAACAAACACAGGGCTGAACACTGAAGCTTTCTTT
j_gene: TRBJ1-1
d_gene: .
v_gene: TRBV7-9

CDR3aa: CASSLTRFYSNQPQHF
CDR3nt: TGTGCCAGCAGCTTGACGCGATTTTATAGCAATCAGCCCCAGCATTTT
j_gene: TRBJ1-5
d_gene: .
v_gene: TRBV5-6

CDR3aa: CASSPGTSGSSYNEQFF
CDR3nt: TGTGCCAGCAGCCCCGGGACTAGCGGGAGCTCCTACAATGAGCAGTTCTTC
j_gene: TRBJ2-1
d_gene: TRBD2
v_gene: TRBV9

CDR3aa: CASSPRTDRSSYNEQFF
CDR3nt: TGTGCCAGCAGCCCCCGAACGGACAGGAGCTCCTACAATGAGCAGTTCTTC
j_gene: TRBJ2-1
d_gene: TRBD1
v_gene: TRBV11-2

CDR3aa: CASSQDPSSYNEQFF
CDR3nt: TGCGCCAGCAGCCAAGACCCTAGCTCCTACAATGAGCAGTTCTTC
j_gene: TRBJ2-1
d_gene: .
v_gene: TRBV4-3

CDR3aa: CASSYAGSRYGYTF
CDR3nt: TGTGCCAGCAGTTACGCGGGAAGCCGCTATGGCTACACCTTC
j_gene: TRBJ1-2
d_gene: .
v_gene: TRBV6-6

CDR3aa: CASSHAGIDEKLFF
CDR3nt: TGTGCCAGCAGCCACGCGGGGATCGATGAAAAACTGTTTTTT
j_gene: TRBJ1-4
d_gene: .
v_gene: TRBV7-6

CDR3aa: CASSLAGGLSGYTF
CDR3nt: TGTGCCAGCAGCTTAGCGGGGGGACTGAGTGGCTACACCTTC
j_gene: TRBJ1-2
d_gene: .
v_gene: TRBV7-2

CDR3aa: CASSLYGGTGELFF
CDR3nt: TGTGCCAGCAGTTTATACGGAGGGACCGGGGAGCTGTTTTTT
j_gene: TRBJ2-2
d_gene: .
v_gene: TRBV27

CDR3aa: CSVEFADNTDTQYF
CDR3nt: TGCAGCGTTGAATTCGCGGACAACACAGATACGCAGTATTTT
j_gene: TRBJ2-3
d_gene: .
v_gene: TRBV29-1

CDR3aa: CASSLEYQGDQPQHF
CDR3nt: TGTGCCAGCAGCTTAGAGTATCAGGGTGATCAGCCCCAGCATTTT
j_gene: TRBJ1-5
d_gene: .
v_gene: TRBV5-4

CDR3aa: CASTLNYNEQFF
CDR3nt: TGCGCCAGCACCCTTAATTACAATGAGCAGTTCTTC
j_gene: TRBJ2-1
d_gene: .
v_gene: TRBV5-1

CDR3aa: CASSAWQKNTGELFF
CDR3nt: TGTGCCAGTAGTGCCTGGCAGAAAAACACCGGGGAGCTGTTTTTT
j_gene: TRBJ2-2
d_gene: .
v_gene: TRBV19

CDR3aa: CASSLGGSVTGELFF
CDR3nt: TGTGCCAGCAGTTTAGGAGGGTCGGTAACCGGGGAGCTGTTTTTT
j_gene: TRBJ2-2
d_gene: .
v_gene: TRBV28

CDR3aa: CSVVGHMFREAFF
CDR3nt: TGCAGCGTCGTGGGACACATGTTCCGGGAAGCTTTCTTT
j_gene: TRBJ1-1
d_gene: .
v_gene: TRBV29-1

CDR3aa: CASSVGGETQYF
CDR3nt: TGCGCCAGCAGTGTCGGGGGAGAGACCCAGTACTTC
j_gene: TRBJ2-5
d_gene: .
v_gene: TRBV10-2

CDR3aa: CSVEGTGWVGEQFF
CDR3nt: TGCAGCGTTGAGGGGACAGGGTGGGTCGGTGAGCAGTTCTTC
j_gene: TRBJ2-1
d_gene: TRBD1
v_gene: TRBV29-1

CDR3aa: CASSFRDFRGKSSEQYF
CDR3nt: TGCGCCAGCAGCTTCCGGGATTTTAGGGGGAAATCCAGCGAGCAGTACTTC
j_gene: TRBJ2-7
d_gene: .
v_gene: TRBV5-1

CDR3aa: CASSPYRGEAFF
CDR3nt: TGTGCCAGTAGTCCCTACAGGGGTGAAGCTTTCTTT
j_gene: TRBJ1-1
d_gene: TRBD1
v_gene: TRBV19

CDR3aa: CASSLTGAQDNQPQHF
CDR3nt: TGTGCCAGCAGTTTAACAGGGGCCCAGGACAATCAGCCCCAGCATTTT
j_gene: TRBJ1-5
d_gene: TRBD1
v_gene: TRBV28

CDR3aa: CASSPGGSNQPQHF
CDR3nt: TGTGCCAGCAGCCCGGGAGGGAGCAATCAGCCCCAGCATTTT
j_gene: TRBJ1-5
d_gene: .
v_gene: TRBV7-8

CDR3aa: CASSYSGRVGSYEQYF
CDR3nt: TGTGCCAGCAGTTACTCGGGCAGGGTCGGCTCCTACGAGCAGTACTTC
j_gene: TRBJ2-7
d_gene: .
v_gene: TRBV6-5

CDR3aa: CASSLYGGPYEQYF
CDR3nt: TGTGCCAGCAGCTTATACGGAGGGCCCTACGAGCAGTACTTC
j_gene: TRBJ2-7
d_gene: .
v_gene: TRBV7-2

CDR3aa: CASSRIRTGGQETQYF
CDR3nt: TGTGCCAGCAGCCGGATCCGGACAGGGGGACAAGAGACCCAGTACTTC
j_gene: TRBJ2-5
d_gene: TRBD1
v_gene: TRBV7-8

CDR3aa: CASSPPGQRTDTQYF
CDR3nt: TGCGCCAGCAGCCCTCCGGGACAGCGCACAGATACGCAGTATTTT
j_gene: TRBJ2-3
d_gene: TRBD1
v_gene: TRBV5-1

CDR3aa: CASSGDSYNEQFF
CDR3nt: TGTGCCAGCAGCGGGGACAGTTACAATGAGCAGTTCTTC
j_gene: TRBJ2-1
d_gene: TRBD1
v_gene: TRBV9

CDR3aa: CASSEVRSGNTIYF
CDR3nt: TGTGCCAGCAGTGAAGTTCGCTCTGGAAACACCATATATTTT
j_gene: TRBJ1-3
d_gene: .
v_gene: TRBV6-1